This TCR beta chain was identified during a study of regulatory T cells in long-lasting Graves disease. Time point: persistent/refractory GD, antithyroid drugs over 5 years with positive TRAb. The TCR library was made from RNA that had been extracted from PBMCs in TRIzol. This CDR3 spans 13 amino acids. Germline V gives CDR1 SGHDT, CDR2 YYEEEE. Germline trimming cut 0 bases from V and 7 bases from J; bases unmatched to any gene: 0. Arm-PCR of CDR3 regions and iRepertoire HTBI primers were used to build TCR beta libraries. MiXCR, run by TCRdb on the multiplex PCR reads, gives a single entry per CDR3 protein. This table has a few hundred thousand distinct CDR3 sequences, roughly a quarter appearing once. This clonotype was detected many times. Antigen specificity is unknown. General observations from the study: More public clonotypes were shared by persistent patients (around 3,000) than by new patients (approximately 1,000). TRBV28, TRBJ1-2 and TRBJ2-5 emerged as the favored segments in persistent disease.

The input for sequencing was peripheral blood mononuclear cells (PBMCs), taken when the disease was refractory, from a patient treated with antithyroid drugs. This receptor was obtained from a female donor with Graves disease. The V and J genes are TRBV5-6 and TRBJ2-5; 10 bases align to TRBD2. The CDR3 loop is CASSLGTSGTQYF. CDR3 nucleotide sequence: TGTGCCAGCAGCTTGGGGACTAGCGGGACCCAGTACTTC.